This T cell receptor (beta chain) derives from a study of T cells in Graves' hyperthyroidism and ophthalmopathy (dated by TCRdb to between 2018 and 2020). Background on the whole study: To identify TCR V-J signatures that set the groups apart, the researchers used a discovery cohort of 90 to 100 patients, made up of 43 with Graves' ophthalmopathy and 57 with stable Graves' hyperthyroidism. The paper reports TCR Vbeta CDR3 sequencing of approximately 130 peripheral blood samples: some 44 ophthalmopathy, roughly 74 hyperthyroidism and around 17 progressor patients. Thyroid tissue and blood T-cell repertoires from about 6 Graves' hyperthyroidism patients were also compared in the study. The 90 to 100 discovery patients were randomly split 7:3 into training and test sets. Prospective prediction of ophthalmopathy was tested in an independent validation cohort consisting of 18 hyperthyroidism patients and 17 patients who later progressed to ophthalmopathy. Following sampling, methimazole starting at 30 mg daily was given to hyperthyroidism patients, and high-dose intravenous methylprednisolone was given to ophthalmopathy patients.

TCR beta CDR3 regions were amplified from RNA transcripts. For the first round of RT-PCR on the TCR CDR3, the HTBI primer set was used together with the Qiagen OneStep RT-PCR kit. A second multiplex PCR round built the libraries, followed by size selection and purification. The libraries were sequenced on an Illumina HiSeq2000 using paired-end 100 bp reads. As for the authors' bioinformatics: SOAPnuke was used to process the raw data, removing reads that contained adapters or uncalled bases, had a mean Phred below 15, or lacked an exact match to the constant primer or identifier. High-quality paired reads were merged with COPE v1.2.5, and unique nucleotide sequences were defined as clonotypes. Clonotypes were aligned to IMGT TRBV, TRBD and TRBJ reference segments using MiTCR v1.1. Analysis was restricted to V-J combinations with a frequency above 0.0001, which covered over 98% of repertoires. The TCS score was defined as F50 (clonal expansion) divided by E x V (chaos), with BLOSUM62-based TCRdist calculated between CDR3 peptides within each V-J. Welch's t-statistics and random forest reduced around 520 V-J features to 10 to 15, which were used in a naive Bayes classifier (R e1071). Thyroid-blood repertoire similarity was quantified with the Morisita-Horn index. Using fastp trimming at Q25 and MiXCR clonotype assembly, TCRdb reanalyzed the public sequencing data and kept in-frame beta chains. Each CDR3 protein gets just one entry, which takes the most common genes and DNA from the rows behind it. V and J calls and clone size were set by TCRdb, not the authors. For this sample there are 500,000 to 750,000 distinct CDR3 sequences; under 60% appear just once. Of the sample, about 8.3% falls within the top ten clones.

The cysteine opens and the phenylalanine closes a CDR3 of 13 amino acids. Of the read, only the CDR3 DNA is kept; its 39 bases are in frame from base 1. Looking up the germline V gene yields CDR1 SNHLY and CDR2 FYNNEI. V is trimmed back by 6 bases and J by 7 bases, and the junction contains 5 bases that no gene match accounts for. About this clonotype itself: Which antigen it targets is not known. There are no base qualities to consult, and no much larger clone falls within one base.

The full study reports these points: During validation, the model predicted progression to ophthalmopathy a median of about 5.9 months ahead of onset, with around 70% sensitivity and 72% to 80% specificity. No statistical method was used to fix the sample size in advance, and group allocation was not hidden from the investigators. A 13 V-J signature model separated ophthalmopathy from stable hyperthyroidism, with around 88% sensitivity and 81.08% specificity in cross-validation and 80%/75% in testing. Most expanded thyroid clonotypes (frequency above 0.001) were also detected in blood, a finding suggesting that blood repertoires may reflect thyroid immune responses.

A patient counted as having stable Graves' hyperthyroidism if no progression to ophthalmopathy occurred over 18 months of follow-up. Hyperthyroidism patients were newly diagnosed, had a disease duration of under 2 months, and were aged 18 to 65 years. Exclusion was applied to patients with uncontrolled infections, other autoimmune diseases, pregnancy or lactation. Diagnoses were based on clinical symptoms, serum thyroxine and TRAb, thyroid ultrasound and orbital computed tomography. Trizol reagent was used to extract total RNA, and RNA quality was then checked on an Agilent 2100 Bioanalyzer. Sequencing was carried out using peripheral blood or thyroid tissue (not recorded which). The chain employs TRBV2 and TRBJ2-1, with 8 middle bases fitting TRBD2. The source is a woman between 18 and 29 years old with Graves' hyperthyroidism. The DNA reads as follows: TGTGCCAGCAGAGCGGGAGCAGGAAATGAGCAGTTCTTC. Its coded protein is CASRAGAGNEQFF.